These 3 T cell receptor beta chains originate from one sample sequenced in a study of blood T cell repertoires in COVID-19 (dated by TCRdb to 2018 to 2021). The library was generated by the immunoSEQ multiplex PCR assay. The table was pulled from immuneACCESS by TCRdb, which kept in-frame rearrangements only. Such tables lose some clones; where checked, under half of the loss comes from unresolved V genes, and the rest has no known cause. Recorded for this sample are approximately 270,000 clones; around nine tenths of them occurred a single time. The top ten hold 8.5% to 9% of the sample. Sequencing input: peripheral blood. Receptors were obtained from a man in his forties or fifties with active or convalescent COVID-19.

For the CDR3, the DNA is TGTGCCAGCAGCGTGGGAAGCCCGGGGTTTTACACAGATACGCAGTATTTT. It specifies CASSVGSPGFYTDTQYF. V usage is TRBV9 and J usage is TRBJ2-3; maybe TRBD2 (5 bases). This CDR3 region has 17 residues. Germline CDR1 and CDR2: SGDLS and YYNGEE. Trimming took off 2 bases at V and 2 bases at J, with 18 bases between the two ends.

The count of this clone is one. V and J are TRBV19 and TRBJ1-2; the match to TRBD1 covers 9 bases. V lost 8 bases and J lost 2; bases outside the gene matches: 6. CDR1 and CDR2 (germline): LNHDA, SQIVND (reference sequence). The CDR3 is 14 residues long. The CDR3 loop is CASLPGQGNYGYTF. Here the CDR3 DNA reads TGTGCCAGTCTCCCGGGACAGGGAAACTATGGCTACACCTTC.

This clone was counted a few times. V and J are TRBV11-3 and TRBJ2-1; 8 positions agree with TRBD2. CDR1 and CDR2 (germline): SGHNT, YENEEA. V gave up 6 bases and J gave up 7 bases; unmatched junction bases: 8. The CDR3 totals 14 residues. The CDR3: CASRPGGRRNEQFF. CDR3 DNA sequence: TGTGCCAGCAGGCCCGGCGGGAGGAGAAATGAGCAGTTCTTC.